The present entry profiles one TCR beta chain with its context. The CDR3 runs 14 residues. Germline assignment: CDR1 SGHTA and CDR2 FQGNSA. Trimming removed 5 bases at V and 5 bases at J, with 12 bases between. This record comes from a study of control samples from healthy donors and cancer patients. Here immunoSEQ multiplex PCR was the method, and the copy in TCRdb shows in-frame clones only, minus some. Of approximately 170,000 clones detected, roughly 90% appear once; the ten largest clones hold 1.1% to 1.5%. Source material: blood. The receptor was isolated from a woman in her fifties or sixties in good health. V usage is TRBV7-2 and J usage is TRBJ2-2; D gene uncertain. CDR3 in amino acids: CASSISTRTGELFF. The CDR3 coding sequence is TGTGCCAGCAGCATCTCGACAAGGACCGGGGAGCTGTTTTTT. Full variable domain (rest looked up from reference TRBV7-2 and TRBJ2-2): GAGVSQSPSNKVTEKGKDVELRCDPISGHTALYWYRQSLGQGLEFLIYFQGNSAPDKSGLPSDRFSAERTGGSVSTLTIQRTQQEDSAVYLCASSISTRTGELFFGEGSRLTVL.